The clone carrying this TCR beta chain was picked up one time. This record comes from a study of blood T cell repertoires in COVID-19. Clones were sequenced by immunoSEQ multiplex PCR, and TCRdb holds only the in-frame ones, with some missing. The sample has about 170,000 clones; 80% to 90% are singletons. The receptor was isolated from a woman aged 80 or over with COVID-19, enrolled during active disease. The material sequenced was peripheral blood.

The CDR3 loop is CASTPGQGYQPQHF. The CDR3 DNA sequence: TGTGCCAGTACCCCCGGACAGGGCTATCAGCCCCAGCATTTT. This rearrangement joins TRBV19 to TRBJ1-5; 8 bases are shared with TRBD1. The V gene end was trimmed by 7 bases and the J gene end by 5 bases; junction bases not matched to a gene: 7. Germline-derived CDR1 and CDR2 are LNHDA and SQIVND (reference sequence). The CDR3 is 14 residues long.